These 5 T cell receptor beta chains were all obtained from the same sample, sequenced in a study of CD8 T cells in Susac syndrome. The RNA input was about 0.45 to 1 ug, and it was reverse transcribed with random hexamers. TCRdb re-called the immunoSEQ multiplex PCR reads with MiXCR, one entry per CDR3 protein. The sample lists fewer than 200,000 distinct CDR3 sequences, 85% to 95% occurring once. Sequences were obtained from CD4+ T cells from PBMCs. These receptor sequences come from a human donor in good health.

The CDR3 is CASSYLAGTRSSEQFF. The CDR3 coding sequence is TGTGCCAGCAGTTACCTGGCGGGGACCCGTTCAAGTGAGCAGTTCTTC. The genes are TRBV28 and TRBJ2-1; tentative D call: TRBD2 (6 bases). This CDR3 is built from 16 residues. The germline V and J ends were trimmed by 4 bases and 9 bases, with 22 bases remaining between them. CDR1 MDHEN and CDR2 SYDVKM come from the germline V gene.

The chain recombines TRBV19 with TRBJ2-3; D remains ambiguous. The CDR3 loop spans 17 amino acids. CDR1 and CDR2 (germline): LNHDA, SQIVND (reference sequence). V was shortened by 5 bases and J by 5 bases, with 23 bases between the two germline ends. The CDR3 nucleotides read TGTGCCAGTAGTTTCCACCTTCGATTGGCACTGGTAGATACGCAGTATTTT. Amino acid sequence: CASSFHLRLALVDTQYF.

CDR3 region: CASSLGLAGTGELFF. The CDR3 coding sequence is TGTGCCAGCAGCTTAGGACTAGCTGGGACCGGGGAGCTGTTTTTT. The chain combines TRBV7-3 with TRBJ2-2; 8 bases align to TRBD2. The V and J ends lost 2 bases and 5 bases, in that order; junction bases with no gene match: 4. This CDR3 contains 15 residues. The germline gives CDR1 SGHTA, CDR2 FQGTGA. The full variable domain, rest sourced from reference TRBV7-3 and TRBJ2-2, is GAGVSQTPSNKVTEKGKYVELRCDPISGHTALYWYRQSLGQGPEFLIYFQGTGAADDSGLPNDRFFAVRPEGSVSTLKIQRTERGDSAVYLCASSLGLAGTGELFFGEGSRLTVL.

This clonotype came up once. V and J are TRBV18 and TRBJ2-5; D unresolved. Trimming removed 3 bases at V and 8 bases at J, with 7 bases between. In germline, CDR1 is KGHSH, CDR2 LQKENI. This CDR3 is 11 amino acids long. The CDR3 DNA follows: TGTGCCAGCTCACCTTCGAGTACCCAGTACTTC. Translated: CASSPSSTQYF.

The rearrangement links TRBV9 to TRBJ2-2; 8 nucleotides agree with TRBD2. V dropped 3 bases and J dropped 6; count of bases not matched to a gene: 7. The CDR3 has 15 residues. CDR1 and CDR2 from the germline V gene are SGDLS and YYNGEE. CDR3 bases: TGTGCCAGCAGCGCCCTAGCGGGCGGGGCCGGGGAGCTGTTTTTT. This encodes CASSALAGGAGELFF.